The 32 T cell receptor beta chains presented below share a single source sample, sequenced in a study of memory CD4+ T cells and cytomegalovirus serostatus. The sort gate was single viable CD3+CD4+CD8-CD45RO+ cells for memory CD4+ T cells. Only in-frame clones appear in the TCRdb table, and some are missing; sequencing was by immunoSEQ multiplex PCR. The sample includes approximately 45,000 clones, 75% to 85% of them seen just once. Source material: memory CD4+ T cells from blood. The receptor set was obtained from an adult in good health and CMV-seronegative.

J is TRBJ2-2 and V is TRBV5-1, with D hard to call. V was pared by 2 bases and J by 3 bases, with 2 bases between. Looked up from germline, CDR1 is SGHRS and CDR2 is YFSETQ. The CDR3 totals 12 residues. The CDR3 DNA follows: TGCGCCAGCAGCTTCCACACCGGGGAGCTGTTTTTT. This sequence encodes CASSFHTGELFF.

The chain has TRBV7-9 and TRBJ2-7; 10 nucleotides line up with TRBD1. The CDR3 is 15 amino acids. Trimming at V came to 5 bases and at J to 5 bases, leaving 9 bases not matched to a gene. The germline CDR1 and CDR2 sequences are SEHNR and FQNEAQ (reference sequence). CDR3 DNA: TGTGCCAGCAGCGAACACGGGACAGGGGCGAACGAGCAGTACTTC. Translated: CASSEHGTGANEQYF.

The table lists this clone with a count of one. The CDR3, as DNA: TGTGCCATCAGTGAAGTAGCGGGATATGGGTCTGAGCAGTTCTTC. It is translated as CAISEVAGYGSEQFF. The chain has TRBV10-3 and TRBJ2-1; 8 bases are a match to TRBD2. The CDR3 runs to 15 residues. J was trimmed by 9 bases and V by 3 bases; bases with no gene match: 10. Germline V gives CDR1 ENHRY, CDR2 SYGVKD.

The chain carries TRBV9 and TRBJ2-3, with D perhaps given as TRBD1 or TRBD2 (5 bases each). Looked up from germline, CDR1 is SGDLS and CDR2 is YYNGEE. Trimming shortened V by 7 bases and J by 11 bases, and 20 bases separated the two germline ends. This CDR3 spans 13 amino acids. The CDR3 spells CASRPSVQGEQYF. DNA of the CDR3: TGTGCCAGCCGCCCCTCCGTCCAGGGAGAGCAGTATTTT.

The chain has TRBV5-5 and TRBJ1-5; D is unresolved. Germline-derived CDR1 and CDR2 are SGHKS and YYEKEE (reference sequence). Trimming took 4 bases from V and 0 from J, leaving 5 bases between them. The CDR3 runs to 13 residues. The CDR3 sequence is CASSRNSNQPQHF. The DNA for the CDR3 is TGTGCCAGCAGCCGGAATAGCAATCAGCCCCAGCATTTT.

The chain carries TRBV12-5 and TRBJ1-5; D not certain. There are 14 residues in the CDR3. Trimming took off 5 bases at V and 1 base at J, with 9 bases between the two ends. The germline V gene has CDR1 LGHNT and CDR2 FRNRAP. CDR3 coding DNA: TGTGCTAGTGGTATAGGGTGGAGCAATCAGCCCCAGCATTTT. It yields the protein CASGIGWSNQPQHF.

The DNA for the CDR3 is TGTGCCATCAGCACTAGCGGGGAAGAGACCCAGTACTTC. Residues: CAISTSGEETQYF. The chain carries TRBV10-3 and TRBJ2-5, with 10 positions matching TRBD2. The germline gives CDR1 ENHRY, CDR2 SYGVKD. Trimming cost V 6 bases and J 3 bases; bases outside gene matches: 1. CDR3 size: 13 residues.

This chain joins TRBV6-5 and TRBJ2-2, with 9 bases matching TRBD2. With V trimmed by 6 bases and J by 2 bases, 4 bases remained unmatched. This CDR3 is 15 amino acids long. CDR1 is MNHEY, CDR2 SVGAGI, per germline. The CDR3 nucleotides are TGTGCCAGCAGAGGCGGGAGGGCCAACACCGGGGAGCTGTTTTTT. Encoded protein: CASRGGRANTGELFF.

As for this clone: This sample includes further DNA sequences coding for the same CDR3. This chain uses TRBV11-2 with TRBJ1-2, with a weak D call TRBD1 (6 bases). The V and J ends lost 1 base and 2 bases respectively, with 11 bases between them. The CDR3 is made up of 15 amino acids. The germline V gene has CDR1 SGHAT and CDR2 FQNNGV. The CDR3 nucleotides are TGTGCCAGCAGCTTAGTAGGACAGTGGAACTATGGCTACACCTTC. Translating gives CASSLVGQWNYGYTF.

The chain is built from TRBV5-1 and TRBJ1-1, with D unresolved. Deletions cut 3 bases from V and 5 bases from J, with 17 bases between. Germline V CDR1 and CDR2: SGHRS, YFSETQ. The length of the CDR3 is 15 residues. CDR3 loop: CASSSTSNLRTEAFF. CDR3 nucleotides: TGCGCCAGCAGCTCGACCTCCAACCTCAGGACTGAAGCTTTCTTT.

The chain recombines TRBV30 with TRBJ2-5, with unresolved D. Germline V gives CDR1 GTSNPN, CDR2 SVGIG (reference sequence). V was shortened by 3 bases and J by 7 bases, with 9 bases between the two germline ends. The CDR3 covers 11 residues. The CDR3 loop reads CAWRTERTQYF. CDR3 coding DNA: TGTGCCTGGAGGACGGAGAGGACCCAGTACTTC.

The chain carries TRBV5-4 and TRBJ2-1; D is unclear. This CDR3 has 11 residues. The V gene's germline CDR1 is SGHNT and CDR2 YYREEE (reference sequence). The germline V and J ends were trimmed by 4 bases and 10 bases, with 9 bases remaining between them. The CDR3 nucleotides read TGTGCCAGCAGCACCCCCGGGGAGCAGTTCTTC. This translates into CASSTPGEQFF.

V gene TRBV18 combines with J gene TRBJ2-4; TRBD1 matches 10 bases. CDR1 is KGHSH, CDR2 LQKENI, per germline. This CDR3 has 16 amino acids. J gave up 8 bases and V 3 bases, and 10 bases lay outside the gene matches. The CDR3 sequence: CASSPTGGTTGDIQYF. The CDR3 bases are TGTGCCAGCTCACCGACAGGGGGCACAACAGGGGACATTCAGTACTTC.

The CDR3, as DNA: TGTGCCAGCTCACTGACTAGCGGGAGTTATGAGCAGTTCTTC. Its translation: CASSLTSGSYEQFF. This rearrangement joins TRBV18 to TRBJ2-1; 12 positions match TRBD2. Per germline, CDR1 KGHSH and CDR2 LQKENI. V was clipped by 4 bases and J by 8 bases; unmatched bases: 3. The CDR3 is 14 amino acids.

The chain employs TRBV7-9 and TRBJ2-5; D unresolved. CDR1 and CDR2 from the germline V gene are SEHNR and FQNEAQ (reference sequence). Trimming took 3 bases from V and 4 from J, leaving 3 bases between them. The CDR3 totals 11 residues. The DNA for the CDR3 is TGTGCCAGCAGCTTTTCAGAGACCCAGTACTTC. This encodes CASSFSETQYF.

This chain links TRBV5-1 with TRBJ2-5; 14 bases line up with TRBD2. The V segment lost 2 bases and the J segment 3 bases; nucleotides outside the gene matches: 3. The CDR3 is made up of 16 amino acids. CDR1 and CDR2 from the germline V gene are SGHRS and YFSETQ. The DNA of the CDR3 is TGCGCCAGCAGCTTAGGACTAGCGGGAGGTGAAGAGACCCAGTACTTC. Amino acids: CASSLGLAGGEETQYF.

The chain has TRBV11-3 and TRBJ2-7; 11 bases map to TRBD2. The length of the CDR3 is 18 residues. The trim removed 5 bases at V and 3 bases at J, leaving 15 bases unmatched. Germline V CDR1 and CDR2: SGHNT, YENEEA. The CDR3 DNA follows: TGTGCCAGCAGCCTTCACGGGCTAGCGGGAGGCAAGGGCTACGAGCAGTACTTC. It translates to CASSLHGLAGGKGYEQYF.

The J gene is TRBJ2-2, the V gene TRBV7-2; 9 bases line up with TRBD1. The CDR3 has 17 residues. V shed 5 bases and J 0 bases; nucleotides not matched to a gene: 7. CDR1 is SGHTA and CDR2 is FQGNSA in the germline V gene. CDR3 residues: CASSTNRDRANTGELFF. CDR3 nucleotide sequence: TGTGCCAGCAGCACAAACCGGGACAGGGCGAACACCGGGGAGCTGTTTTTT. The full variable domain, with the rest looked up from reference TRBV7-2 and TRBJ2-2, is GAGVSQSPSNKVTEKGKDVELRCDPISGHTALYWYRQSLGQGLEFLIYFQGNSAPDKSGLPSDRFSAERTGGSVSTLTIQRTQQEDSAVYLCASSTNRDRANTGELFFGEGSRLTVL.

The chain links TRBV4-3 to TRBJ2-1; 9 bases fit TRBD2. V shed 0 bases and J 0 bases; nucleotides not matched to a gene: 3. The CDR3 is 17 residues long. Germline CDR1 LGHNA, CDR2 YSLEER. The CDR3 protein is CASSQDVAGASYNEQFF. In nucleotides, the CDR3 is TGCGCCAGCAGCCAAGATGTAGCGGGAGCCTCCTACAATGAGCAGTTCTTC.

The chain joins TRBV5-4 to TRBJ2-7; TRBD1 matches 10 bases. The J segment lost 0 bases and the V segment lost 4 bases, leaving 4 bases of the junction unmatched. CDR3 length equals 15 residues. The germline V gene encodes CDR1 SGHNT and CDR2 YYREEE (reference sequence). This CDR3 is CASSPGTGDSYEQYF. The CDR3 nucleotides are TGTGCCAGCAGCCCCGGGACAGGGGACTCCTACGAGCAGTACTTC.

This clone has just one count. CDR3 nucleotides: TGCGCCAGCAGCCAAGAACGATCTAGCGGGGGACTCCAAGAGACCCAGTACTTC. This translates into CASSQERSSGGLQETQYF. This chain connects TRBV4-1 to TRBJ2-5; 10 nucleotides match TRBD2. The germline V gene has CDR1 MGHRA and CDR2 YSYEKL. Unmatched junction bases numbered 8, after V lost 0 bases and J lost 1 base. The CDR3 has 18 residues.

This clone came up once. The V gene is TRBV9, the J gene TRBJ2-3; either TRBD1 or TRBD2 may supply D (5 bases each). V dropped 4 bases and J dropped 1 base, with 22 bases sitting between them. CDR1 SGDLS and CDR2 YYNGEE come from the germline V gene. The CDR3 runs 18 residues. The CDR3 is CASSPYLGGDGGTDTQYF. CDR3 in DNA: TGTGCCAGCAGCCCCTACTTGGGTGGGGACGGAGGCACAGATACGCAGTATTTT.

The gene calls are TRBV30 and TRBJ2-1, with D uncertain. Trimming took 4 bases from V and 0 from J, leaving 7 bases between them. Germline lookup yields CDR1 GTSNPN and CDR2 SVGIG (reference sequence). CDR3 size: 13 residues. In DNA, the CDR3 is TGTGCCTGGACGAGGAGCTCCTACAATGAGCAGTTCTTC. Amino acid sequence: CAWTRSSYNEQFF.

A few counts support this clone. This chain joins TRBV2 and TRBJ2-5; D possibly corresponds to TRBD2 (6 bases). Germline V gene sequence: CDR1 SNHLY, CDR2 FYNNEI. V shed 4 bases and J shed 2 bases, with 14 bases lying between them. The CDR3 length is 15 residues. The CDR3 DNA follows: TGTGCCAGCAGTGCGACGGGGGAGCCACAAGAGACCCAGTACTTC. Its translation is CASSATGEPQETQYF.

The genes are TRBV7-2 and TRBJ1-1; D is ambiguous. CDR1 is SGHTA and CDR2 is FQGNSA in the germline V gene. V shed 5 bases and J shed 1 base, with 8 bases lying between them. This CDR3 contains 13 residues. CDR3 in DNA: TGTGCCAGCAGCCCTCCTGCGAACACTGAAGCTTTCTTT. As protein: CASSPPANTEAFF.

The table lists this clone with a count of one. Here the CDR3 reads CASRIAGTYEQYF. Here the CDR3 DNA reads TGTGCCAGCAGAATCGCCGGGACCTACGAGCAGTACTTC. The chain joins TRBV5-4 to TRBJ2-7; the D gene is possibly TRBD2 (5 bases). The CDR3 has 13 amino acids. The germline V gene has CDR1 SGHNT and CDR2 YYREEE (reference sequence). V lost 5 bases and J lost 2, with 11 bases in between.

The chain uses TRBV7-7 and TRBJ2-2, with D perhaps TRBD1 (6 bases). Germline CDR1 is SSHAT and CDR2 is FNYEAQ (reference sequence). This CDR3 contains 16 residues. The V end was cut by 5 bases, the J end by 3 bases, with 16 bases between. CDR3 region: CASSPNPGQYTGELFF. The CDR3 coding sequence is TGTGCCAGCAGCCCAAATCCCGGACAGTACACCGGGGAGCTGTTTTTT.

This chain joins TRBV19 and TRBJ1-2; 9 bases line up with TRBD1. V dropped 5 bases and J dropped 6; count of bases not matched to a gene: 13. Per germline, CDR1 LNHDA and CDR2 SQIVND (reference sequence). There are 16 residues in the CDR3. The DNA of the CDR3 is TGTGCCAGTAGTCAAAGGCGGGACAGGGAACATCATGGCTACACCTTC. It translates to CASSQRRDREHHGYTF.

This clone was detected only once. The gene calls are TRBV4-1 and TRBJ2-7; possibly TRBD2 for D (6 bases). This CDR3 has 15 amino acids. The germline CDR1 and CDR2 sequences are MGHRA and YSYEKL. The germline V and J ends were trimmed by 2 bases and 2 bases, with 13 bases remaining between them. The CDR3 nucleotides read TGCGCCAGCAGCCAACGAAACCGGGAGACCTACGAGCAGTACTTC. Translating gives CASSQRNRETYEQYF.

This chain joins TRBV6-1 and TRBJ2-7; D unresolved. Germline values: CDR1 MNHNS, CDR2 SASEGT. The length of the CDR3 is 12 residues. The V and J ends lost 4 bases and 4 bases respectively, with 8 bases between them. DNA for the CDR3: TGTGCCAGCAGTGGAATTCGGTACGAGCAGTACTTC. Translation gives CASSGIRYEQYF.

CDR3 sequence reads: CASSLGTAPYEQYF. CDR3 nucleotides: TGTGCCAGCAGTCTAGGGACGGCGCCCTACGAGCAGTACTTC. V usage is TRBV6-6 and J usage is TRBJ2-7; D may match TRBD1 or TRBD2 (5 bases each). Germline V CDR1 and CDR2: MNHNY, SVGAGI (reference sequence). The CDR3 consists of 14 residues. The V gene lost 5 bases and the J gene lost 2 bases, with 13 bases spanning the gap.

The chain joins TRBV30 to TRBJ2-7; D is possibly TRBD2 (6 bases). The V gene lost 2 bases and the J gene lost 3 bases, with 20 bases spanning the gap. CDR1 and CDR2 (germline): GTSNPN, SVGIG (reference sequence). This CDR3 has 16 amino acids. CDR3 nucleotides: TGTGCCTGGAGTCCACCGGCGACTAGGGGCCACTACGAGCAGTACTTC. It specifies CAWSPPATRGHYEQYF.